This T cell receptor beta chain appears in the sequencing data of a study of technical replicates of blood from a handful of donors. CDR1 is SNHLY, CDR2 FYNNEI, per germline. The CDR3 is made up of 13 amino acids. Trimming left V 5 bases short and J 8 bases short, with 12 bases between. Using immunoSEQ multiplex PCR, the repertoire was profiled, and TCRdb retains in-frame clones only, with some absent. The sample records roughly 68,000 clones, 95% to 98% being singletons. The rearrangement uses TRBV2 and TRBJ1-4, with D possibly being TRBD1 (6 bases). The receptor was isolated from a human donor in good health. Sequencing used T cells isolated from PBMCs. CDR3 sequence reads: CASSYRVQEKLFF. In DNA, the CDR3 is TGTGCCAGCAGTTACAGGGTTCAAGAAAAACTGTTTTTT.